The sequence of this T cell receptor (beta chain) was determined in a study of OX40 agonist ivuxolimab in advanced cancers. Study findings and constraints: Clonal expansion from baseline to week 6 occurred in both CD4+ and CD8+ T cells.

Baseline, cycle 4 day 1, and cycle 7 day 1 were the blood sampling points. Germline V gene sequence: CDR1 SGHVS, CDR2 FNYEAQ. The CDR3 is made up of 14 amino acids. The V gene end was trimmed by 5 bases and the J gene end by 5 bases; junction bases not matched to a gene: 8. Points on this clone: Its antigen remains unidentified.

The protocol was immunoSEQ multiplex PCR, while the TCRdb copy is restricted to in-frame clones and leaves out a portion. The table shows under 85,000 clones, with 85% to 95% occurring only once. The clonotype comes from an adult with an advanced solid tumor such as melanoma, head and neck, liver or kidney cancer. The rearrangement uses TRBV7-6 and TRBJ2-5, with 7 bases fitting TRBD2. Material: CD4+ or CD8+ T cells sorted from blood, obtained in a trial of the OX40 agonist ivuxolimab. The chain's CDR3 is CASSPREVEETQYF. CDR3 in DNA: TGTGCCAGCAGCCCCCGGGAGGTGGAGGAGACCCAGTACTTC.